These T cell receptor beta chains were read from a single sample in a study of T cell changes during pregnancy in multiple sclerosis. Libraries were prepared by immunoSEQ multiplex PCR; TCRdb keeps only in-frame clonotypes and omits some of them. The sample records some 69,000 clones, roughly 88% being singletons. The sample consisted of peripheral blood, taken in the second trimester of pregnancy. These receptors were obtained from a female donor in good health, enrolled as a control in a pregnancy study. The CDR3 runs from the conserved cysteine through the conserved F or W. A D gene is named only where the DNA matches it firmly. Only some rows state a clone size, as once, few, many or a class for expanded clones.

. | TRBJ1-4 | TRBD1 | TRBV18 | CASFRGIGEKLFF | TGTGCCAGCTTCAGGGGGATCGGCGAAAAACTGTTTTTT
few | TRBJ1-2 | . | TRBV11-2 | CASSPPETAVYGYTF | TGTGCCAGCAGCCCCCCCGAGACAGCAGTCTATGGCTACACCTTC
. | TRBJ2-6 | TRBD2 | TRBV7-8 | CASSLVAGGFAGANVLTF | TGTGCCAGCAGCTTAGTAGCGGGGGGCTTCGCTGGGGCCAACGTCCTGACTTTC
. | TRBJ2-1 | TRBD2 | TRBV2 | CASKIELGGNNEQFF | TGTGCCAGCAAGATTGAATTGGGGGGGAACAATGAGCAGTTCTTC
. | TRBJ1-4 | . | TRBV18 | CASSPETVNNEKLFF | TGTGCCAGCTCACCTGAGACAGTTAATAATGAAAAACTGTTTTTT
. | TRBJ2-5 | TRBD2 | TRBV6-1 | CASSGLAGGQETQYF | TGTGCCAGCAGTGGACTAGCGGGGGGGCAAGAGACCCAGTACTTC
. | TRBJ2-1 | TRBD2 | TRBV13 | CASSLYKRTSGRGIQGEQFF | TGTGCCAGCAGCTTATATAAGCGGACTAGCGGGAGGGGTATACAGGGTGAGCAGTTCTTC
once | TRBJ2-7 | TRBD2 | TRBV7-2 | CASSSRTRTYEQYF | TGTGCCAGCAGCTCAAGGACTAGGACCTACGAGCAGTACTTC
. | TRBJ1-1 | TRBD1 | TRBV6-5 | CASRRGQGVGKAFF | TGTGCCAGCAGAAGGGGACAGGGGGTCGGGAAAGCTTTCTTT
. | TRBJ1-1 | . | TRBV15 | CATSGRGGRRTEAFF | TGTGCCACCAGCGGCCGGGGAGGGAGGCGCACTGAAGCTTTCTTT
few | TRBJ2-1 | TRBD2 | TRBV19 | CASSMMSGGSNEQFF | TGTGCCAGTAGTATGATGAGCGGGGGGAGCAATGAGCAGTTCTTC
. | TRBJ1-1 | . | TRBV19 | CASSFRVNTEAFF | TGTGCCAGTAGTTTCCGTGTGAACACTGAAGCTTTCTTT
. | TRBJ2-3 | . | TRBV2 | CASSEAADTQYF | TGTGCCAGCAGTGAAGCCGCAGATACGCAGTATTTT
. | TRBJ1-3 | . | TRBV2 | CASSGRGNTIYF | TGTGCCAGCAGTGGCAGGGGAAACACCATATATTTT
. | TRBJ2-7 | . | TRBV6-5 | CASSSWTAAYEQYF | TGTGCCAGCAGTTCATGGACAGCAGCCTACGAGCAGTACTTC
. | TRBJ2-7 | TRBD2 | TRBV9 | CASSVGTSETYEQYF | TGTGCCAGCAGCGTAGGGACTAGCGAAACCTACGAGCAGTACTTC
. | TRBJ2-1 | TRBD2 | TRBV6-5 | CASSLWTSGYNEQFF | TGTGCCAGCAGTCTGTGGACTAGCGGATACAATGAGCAGTTCTTC
once | TRBJ2-5 | . | TRBV10-1 | CASSGDSHQETQYF | TGCGCCAGCAGTGGTGACAGTCACCAAGAGACCCAGTACTTC